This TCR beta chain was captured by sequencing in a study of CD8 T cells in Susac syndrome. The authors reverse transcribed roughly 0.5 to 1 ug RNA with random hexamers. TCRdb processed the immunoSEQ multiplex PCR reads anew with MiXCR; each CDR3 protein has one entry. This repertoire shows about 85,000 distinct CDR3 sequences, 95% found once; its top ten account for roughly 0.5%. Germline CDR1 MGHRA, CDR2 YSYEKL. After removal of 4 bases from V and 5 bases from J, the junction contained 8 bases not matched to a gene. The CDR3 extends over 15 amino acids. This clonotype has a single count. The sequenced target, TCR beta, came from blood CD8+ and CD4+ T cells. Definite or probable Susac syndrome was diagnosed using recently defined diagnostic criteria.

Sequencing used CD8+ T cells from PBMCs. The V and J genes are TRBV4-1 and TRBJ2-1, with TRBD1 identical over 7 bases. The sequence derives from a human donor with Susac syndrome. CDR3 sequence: CASSPGQTINNEQFF. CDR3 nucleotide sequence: TGCGCCAGCAGCCCGGGACAGACGATTAACAATGAGCAGTTCTTC.